This TCR beta chain was observed in a study of blood T cell repertoires in COVID-19. At the level of the study: Sources were T cells, B-cell-depleted T cells, or PBMCs; the material itself was cDNA or gDNA.

In the study's own analysis: Reference gene primers were amplified, and this amplification served to estimate nucleated cell counts. The repertoire was sequenced with immunoSEQ multiplex PCR; TCRdb's copy has only in-frame clones and lacks some. That table furnishes V, J and clone size, whereas the DNA furnished D and trimming. The data contain some 67,000 clones, 87% of them singletons. Germline CDR1 reads MNHEY; CDR2 reads SMNVEV (reference sequence). Trimming stripped 5 bases from V and 5 bases from J, with 12 bases between. CDR3 length: 14 amino acids. Sequencing was performed on peripheral blood. V and J are TRBV27 and TRBJ2-2; D not resolved. The clonotype originates from a woman of 80 years or more with acute or convalescent COVID-19. The CDR3 nucleotides are TGTGCCAGCAGTCCAGAATTCGGGACCGGGGAGCTGTTTTTT. Its translation is CASSPEFGTGELFF.